Listed here are 31 T cell receptor beta chains from one sample, sequenced in a study of shared clonotypes between healthy human individuals. Method: immunoSEQ multiplex PCR; TCRdb's copy keeps in-frame clones and lacks some. Of about 2.1 million clones in the sample, 90% to 95% were seen once. CD8 cells classed as naive were CD45RO-negative and positively selected for CCR7, excluding terminally differentiated effector memory CD45RA+ cells. Sequencing was performed on naive CD8+ T cells from PBMCs. Receptor source: a young man in good health. Some clones in this sample may be carry-over from other donors' samples.

Comment on this clone: The same CDR3 is also encoded by other DNA sequences in this sample. The CDR3 nucleotides read TGTGCCAGCAGTTATGGGGCAACCTACGAGCAGTACTTC. Its translation: CASSYGATYEQYF. The chain is built from TRBV27 and TRBJ2-7, with a weak D call TRBD1 (5 bases). V was cut by 4 bases and J by 2 bases, with 9 bases left in between. This CDR3 region has 13 residues. Looked up from germline, CDR1 is MNHEY and CDR2 is SMNVEV (reference sequence).

In this sample, this clone turned up once. V and J are TRBV4-3 and TRBJ2-5; 10 bases align to TRBD2. Unmatched junction bases numbered 4, after V lost 0 bases and J lost 0 bases. The CDR3 runs to 17 residues. Germline CDR1 reads LGHNA; CDR2 reads YSLEER. CDR3 in DNA: TGCGCCAGCAGCCAAGATGGACTAGCGGATAACCAAGAGACCCAGTACTTC. Translation gives CASSQDGLADNQETQYF.

For this clone: Distinct nucleotide sequences in the sample also encode this CDR3. This rearrangement joins TRBV5-4 to TRBJ2-5; D possibly corresponds to TRBD2 (6 bases). Trimming stripped 0 bases from V and 5 bases from J, with 8 bases between. There are 13 residues in the CDR3. CDR1 and CDR2 from the germline V gene are SGHNT and YYREEE (reference sequence). In nucleotides, the CDR3 is TGTGCCAGCAGCTTGGTTGGGAGGGAGACCCAGTACTTC. Protein sequence: CASSLVGRETQYF.

V and J are TRBV4-2 and TRBJ1-1; unclear D gene. V lost 1 base and J 4 bases, leaving 10 bases between the germline ends. Germline CDR1 is LGHNA and CDR2 is YNFKEQ. The CDR3 covers 14 residues. The CDR3 nucleotides are TGTGCCAGCAGCCAAGTCCGGGGATTCACTGAAGCTTTCTTT. This gives the protein CASSQVRGFTEAFF.

This chain joins TRBV29-1 and TRBJ1-1, with 7 bases that match TRBD1. This CDR3 comprises 15 residues. V trimming: 6 bases; J trimming: 4 bases; junction bases outside the gene matches: 14. Germline values: CDR1 SQVTM, CDR2 ANQGSEA. CDR3 loop: CSVVLVGQISTEAFF. Here the CDR3 DNA reads TGCAGCGTCGTGTTAGTGGGACAGATTTCCACTGAAGCTTTCTTT.

J is TRBJ2-2 and V is TRBV27; 10 positions match TRBD1. The CDR3 runs to 18 residues. V lost 6 bases to trimming and J lost 3 bases; unmatched junction nucleotides: 13. The germline V gene encodes CDR1 MNHEY and CDR2 SMNVEV (reference sequence). The CDR3 is CASSSPDRGRRDTGELFF. CDR3 nucleotide sequence: TGTGCCAGCAGCTCTCCAGACAGGGGGCGGCGGGACACCGGGGAGCTGTTTTTT.

The rearrangement uses TRBV6-5 and TRBJ2-3; no clear D. The germline V gene encodes CDR1 MNHEY and CDR2 SVGAGI. The CDR3 sequence is 16 residues long. The V end was cut by 0 bases, the J end by 1 base, with 11 bases between. DNA of the CDR3: TGTGCCAGCAGTTACTCGACCGGGTGGGGCACAGATACGCAGTATTTT. Translation: CASSYSTGWGTDTQYF.

This chain joins TRBV4-3 and TRBJ1-1; 8 bases are a match to TRBD1. The CDR3 is 18 amino acids. Germline-derived CDR1 and CDR2 are LGHNA and YSLEER. V shed 3 bases, J shed 4 bases, and the junction held 16 bases outside the gene matches. The CDR3 here is CASSHQGQGWVDSTEAFF. CDR3 DNA sequence: TGCGCCAGCAGCCATCAAGGACAGGGATGGGTGGATAGCACTGAAGCTTTCTTT.

This chain uses TRBV6-5 with TRBJ2-3; 8 bases are a match to TRBD2. CDR1 is MNHEY and CDR2 is SVGAGI in the germline V gene. V was clipped by 4 bases and J by 6 bases; unmatched bases: 9. This CDR3 has 15 residues. This chain's CDR3 is CASSFGTSLPDTQYF. The CDR3 bases are TGTGCCAGCAGTTTCGGGACTAGTCTCCCCGATACGCAGTATTTT.

The genes are TRBV19 and TRBJ2-1; D gene unclear. Per germline, CDR1 LNHDA and CDR2 SQIVND (reference sequence). Trimming pared 5 bases from V and 4 bases from J, leaving 9 bases between. This CDR3 region has 13 residues. The CDR3 DNA follows: TGTGCCAGTAGTGCCGGCAGTTACAATGAGCAGTTCTTC. Its protein is CASSAGSYNEQFF.

The chain links TRBV11-2 to TRBJ2-5, with D unclear. CDR3 length: 12 residues. Germline CDR1 reads SGHAT; CDR2 reads FQNNGV. V lost 4 bases, J lost 5 bases, and 8 bases lay in between. CDR3 sequence: CASSWDLETQYF. In DNA form, the CDR3 reads TGTGCCAGCAGCTGGGATTTGGAGACCCAGTACTTC.

The rearrangement uses TRBV30 and TRBJ2-4, with a tentative D call TRBD2 (5 bases). Germline CDR1 GTSNPN, CDR2 SVGIG (reference sequence). The ends were cut back, 2 bases at V and 0 bases at J, with 14 bases in the middle. This CDR3 spans 16 amino acids. CDR3 sequence (DNA): TGTGCCTGGAGTAGAGGCATTGGACTAGCCAAAAACATTCAGTACTTC. Its protein product is CAWSRGIGLAKNIQYF.

This clone was observed once. The genes are TRBV4-1 and TRBJ2-3, with TRBD2 matching over 7 bases. Germline V gene data show CDR1 as MGHRA and CDR2 as YSYEKL. Trimming took 0 bases from V and 4 from J; bases not matched to a gene: 10. The CDR3 consists of 17 residues. The CDR3 DNA sequence: TGCGCCAGCAGCCAAGATAGACTAGCAGGCGGCGCAGATACGCAGTATTTT. Encoded protein: CASSQDRLAGGADTQYF.

This clone occurred once. This chain uses TRBV28 with TRBJ1-2; 7 bases are a match to TRBD1. V was pared by 2 bases and J by 3 bases, with 6 bases of the junction left unmatched. There are 15 residues in the CDR3. Germline CDR1 and CDR2: MDHEN and SYDVKM. CDR3 bases: TGTGCCAGCAGTTTAGCGCGGGACAGACACTATGGCTACACCTTC. The encoded protein is CASSLARDRHYGYTF.

The table lists this clone with a count of one. Other DNA sequences in the same sample also yield this CDR3. V usage is TRBV7-2 and J usage is TRBJ2-7; D is unresolved. The CDR3 runs to 13 residues. Germline lookup yields CDR1 SGHTA and CDR2 FQGNSA. Trimming cost V 3 bases and J 0 bases, with 6 bases left between them. CDR3 sequence reads: CASSFGLSYEQYF. Here the CDR3 DNA reads TGTGCCAGCAGCTTCGGCCTCTCCTACGAGCAGTACTTC.

This clone appeared a single time. The V and J genes are TRBV6-5 and TRBJ2-1; D gene ambiguous. Trimming removed 0 bases at V and 2 bases at J, with 11 bases between. This CDR3 has 16 amino acids. CDR1 is MNHEY, CDR2 SVGAGI, per germline. This CDR3 reads CASSYSQGFAYNEQFF. The CDR3 region has the DNA TGTGCCAGCAGTTACTCCCAAGGGTTTGCCTACAATGAGCAGTTCTTC.

A remark on this clone: This CDR3 is also generated by other DNA sequences in the sample. The rearrangement joins TRBV9 to TRBJ2-7; a possible D gene is TRBD2 (5 bases). Between the trimmed V and J ends, which lost 0 bases and 3 bases, there was a span of 10 bases. The CDR3 is 14 residues long. Germline CDR1 SGDLS, CDR2 YYNGEE. Here the CDR3 DNA reads TGTGCCAGCAGCGTAGGCGGGTCCAACTACGAGCAGTACTTC. It yields the protein CASSVGGSNYEQYF.

Of note for this clone: This sample also contains other DNA sequences that code for the same CDR3. The chain has TRBV19 and TRBJ2-5, with TRBD2 matching 7 bases. V trimming: 3 bases; J trimming: 5 bases; junction bases outside the gene matches: 3. The CDR3 consists of 13 residues. Germline values: CDR1 LNHDA, CDR2 SQIVND (reference sequence). The CDR3 region is CASSILGGETQYF. Here the CDR3 DNA reads TGTGCCAGTAGTATTTTGGGAGGGGAGACCCAGTACTTC.

The chain is built from TRBV7-9 and TRBJ2-7; D may correspond to TRBD1 or TRBD2 (5 bases each). CDR3 length: 14 amino acids. V lost 5 bases to trimming and J lost 2 bases, with 13 bases between them. The germline V gene has CDR1 SEHNR and CDR2 FQNEAQ (reference sequence). This CDR3 reads CASSSRDLTYEQYF. The CDR3 DNA reads TGTGCCAGCAGCAGCCGGGACCTGACCTACGAGCAGTACTTC.

With regard to this clone: Other DNA sequences in this sample translate to the same CDR3. This chain joins TRBV27 and TRBJ2-7; D not resolved. The CDR3 covers 13 residues. Germline CDR1 is MNHEY and CDR2 is SMNVEV (reference sequence). V lost 2 bases to trimming and J lost 3 bases, with 8 bases between them. The CDR3 DNA reads TGTGCCAGCAGTTTAAGTCTGGACTACGAGCAGTACTTC. Residues: CASSLSLDYEQYF.

The chain employs TRBV27 and TRBJ1-1; 10 bases align to TRBD1. This CDR3 is 15 amino acids long. Trimming removed 6 bases from V and 0 bases from J; junction bases left unmatched: 4. Germline V gives CDR1 MNHEY, CDR2 SMNVEV (reference sequence). The CDR3 DNA follows: TGTGCCAGCAGGGACAGGGGGGGATTGAACACTGAAGCTTTCTTT. This encodes CASRDRGGLNTEAFF.

A note on this clone: Other DNA sequences in this specimen translate into the identical CDR3. The chain has TRBV27 and TRBJ2-5; 7 nucleotides line up with TRBD2. V lost 5 bases and J lost 5; bases outside the gene matches: 2. Germline V gene sequence: CDR1 MNHEY, CDR2 SMNVEV (reference sequence). The CDR3 is 12 amino acids. The CDR3 here is CASSGGEETQYF. The CDR3 DNA follows: TGTGCCAGCAGTGGGGGGGAGGAGACCCAGTACTTC.

A word on this clone: Other DNA sequences in this sample translate to the same CDR3. This chain links TRBV27 with TRBJ2-7; D is unclear. This CDR3 is built from 14 residues. Germline CDR1 is MNHEY and CDR2 is SMNVEV (reference sequence). Trimming pared 0 bases from V and 0 bases from J, leaving 6 bases between. Written as DNA, the CDR3 is TGTGCCAGCAGTTTATCCCTATCCTCCTACGAGCAGTACTTC. This gives the protein CASSLSLSSYEQYF.

Details on this clone: Because it lacks the conserved phenylalanine or tryptophan at the end, this CDR3 is likely a read error. The J gene is TRBJ1-2, the V gene TRBV25-1, with D perhaps matching TRBD1 (5 bases). The CDR3 is made up of 15 amino acids. CDR1 is MGHDK and CDR2 is SYGVNS in the germline V gene. Trimming shortened V by 3 bases and J by 8 bases, and 19 bases separated the two germline ends. The CDR3 loop is CASSDPDRPGDGYTV. The CDR3 DNA is TGTGCCAGCAGTGATCCAGACAGACCTGGGGACGGCTACACCGTC.

The rearrangement uses TRBV5-5 and TRBJ2-7; D not certain. V shed 3 bases and J shed 2 bases, with 15 bases lying between them. Germline assignment: CDR1 SGHKS and CDR2 YYEKEE (reference sequence). This CDR3 has 15 amino acids. The CDR3 DNA sequence: TGTGCCAGCAGCTACCTATTACCCAAGGCCTACGAGCAGTACTTC. Translated, it gives CASSYLLPKAYEQYF.

This sequence joins TRBV11-2 and TRBJ2-3; 9 nucleotides match TRBD2. Germline CDR1 is SGHAT and CDR2 is FQNNGV. CDR3 length: 14 amino acids. V was clipped by 5 bases and J by 8 bases; unmatched bases: 8. Written as DNA, the CDR3 is TGTGCCAGCAGCGACCCTAGCGGGGAGGGTACGCAGTATTTT. This sequence encodes CASSDPSGEGTQYF.

This clone has a single count. The rearrangement uses TRBV2 and TRBJ2-2; 7 bases align to TRBD1. Losses at the gene ends were 0 bases for V and 5 bases for J; bases not matched to a gene: 9. This CDR3 spans 17 amino acids. The germline V gene has CDR1 SNHLY and CDR2 FYNNEI. The CDR3 protein is CASSEAKGTVRTGELFF. CDR3 coding DNA: TGTGCCAGCAGTGAAGCGAAAGGGACAGTAAGAACCGGGGAGCTGTTTTTT.

V gene TRBV4-1 combines with J gene TRBJ2-3; 7 nucleotides agree with TRBD1. CDR1 and CDR2 from the germline V gene are MGHRA and YSYEKL. The CDR3 is 18 amino acids. J lost 2 bases, V lost 1 base, and 12 bases had no gene match. CDR3 in DNA: TGCGCCAGCAGCCAAGCTGGGACAGTGGGGGACATCACAGATACGCAGTATTTT. Translated: CASSQAGTVGDITDTQYF.

The chain uses TRBV15 and TRBJ2-7; 7 bases match TRBD1. With V trimmed by 6 bases and J by 2 bases, 10 bases remained unmatched. Germline lookup yields CDR1 LNHNV and CDR2 YYDKDF (reference sequence). The CDR3 runs to 15 residues. CDR3 DNA: TGTGCCACCAGTCCCGCGACAGGGATTCCCTACGAGCAGTACTTC. As protein: CATSPATGIPYEQYF.

The genes are TRBV6-6 and TRBJ2-2; no clear D. V lost 6 bases and J 4 bases, leaving 6 bases between the germline ends. The CDR3 has 12 amino acids. Germline-derived CDR1 and CDR2 are MNHNY and SVGAGI (reference sequence). This chain's CDR3 is CASSPSTGELFF. CDR3 nucleotide sequence: TGTGCCAGCAGCCCCAGCACCGGGGAGCTGTTTTTT.

The chain carries TRBV5-5 and TRBJ1-1; 10 bases map to TRBD1. The J segment lost 5 bases and the V segment lost 4 bases, leaving 8 bases of the junction unmatched. Germline values: CDR1 SGHKS, CDR2 YYEKEE (reference sequence). The CDR3 runs 15 residues. The DNA of the CDR3 is TGTGCCAGCAGCGCAAGACAGGGGGCGCGGACTGAAGCTTTCTTT. Translation: CASSARQGARTEAFF. The whole variable domain, filled in from reference TRBV5-5 and TRBJ1-1, reads DAGVTQSPTHLIKTRGQQVTLRCSPISGHKSVSWYQQVLGQGPQFIFQYYEKEERGRGNFPDRFSARQFPNYSSELNVNALLLGDSALYLCASSARQGARTEAFFGQGTRLTVV.